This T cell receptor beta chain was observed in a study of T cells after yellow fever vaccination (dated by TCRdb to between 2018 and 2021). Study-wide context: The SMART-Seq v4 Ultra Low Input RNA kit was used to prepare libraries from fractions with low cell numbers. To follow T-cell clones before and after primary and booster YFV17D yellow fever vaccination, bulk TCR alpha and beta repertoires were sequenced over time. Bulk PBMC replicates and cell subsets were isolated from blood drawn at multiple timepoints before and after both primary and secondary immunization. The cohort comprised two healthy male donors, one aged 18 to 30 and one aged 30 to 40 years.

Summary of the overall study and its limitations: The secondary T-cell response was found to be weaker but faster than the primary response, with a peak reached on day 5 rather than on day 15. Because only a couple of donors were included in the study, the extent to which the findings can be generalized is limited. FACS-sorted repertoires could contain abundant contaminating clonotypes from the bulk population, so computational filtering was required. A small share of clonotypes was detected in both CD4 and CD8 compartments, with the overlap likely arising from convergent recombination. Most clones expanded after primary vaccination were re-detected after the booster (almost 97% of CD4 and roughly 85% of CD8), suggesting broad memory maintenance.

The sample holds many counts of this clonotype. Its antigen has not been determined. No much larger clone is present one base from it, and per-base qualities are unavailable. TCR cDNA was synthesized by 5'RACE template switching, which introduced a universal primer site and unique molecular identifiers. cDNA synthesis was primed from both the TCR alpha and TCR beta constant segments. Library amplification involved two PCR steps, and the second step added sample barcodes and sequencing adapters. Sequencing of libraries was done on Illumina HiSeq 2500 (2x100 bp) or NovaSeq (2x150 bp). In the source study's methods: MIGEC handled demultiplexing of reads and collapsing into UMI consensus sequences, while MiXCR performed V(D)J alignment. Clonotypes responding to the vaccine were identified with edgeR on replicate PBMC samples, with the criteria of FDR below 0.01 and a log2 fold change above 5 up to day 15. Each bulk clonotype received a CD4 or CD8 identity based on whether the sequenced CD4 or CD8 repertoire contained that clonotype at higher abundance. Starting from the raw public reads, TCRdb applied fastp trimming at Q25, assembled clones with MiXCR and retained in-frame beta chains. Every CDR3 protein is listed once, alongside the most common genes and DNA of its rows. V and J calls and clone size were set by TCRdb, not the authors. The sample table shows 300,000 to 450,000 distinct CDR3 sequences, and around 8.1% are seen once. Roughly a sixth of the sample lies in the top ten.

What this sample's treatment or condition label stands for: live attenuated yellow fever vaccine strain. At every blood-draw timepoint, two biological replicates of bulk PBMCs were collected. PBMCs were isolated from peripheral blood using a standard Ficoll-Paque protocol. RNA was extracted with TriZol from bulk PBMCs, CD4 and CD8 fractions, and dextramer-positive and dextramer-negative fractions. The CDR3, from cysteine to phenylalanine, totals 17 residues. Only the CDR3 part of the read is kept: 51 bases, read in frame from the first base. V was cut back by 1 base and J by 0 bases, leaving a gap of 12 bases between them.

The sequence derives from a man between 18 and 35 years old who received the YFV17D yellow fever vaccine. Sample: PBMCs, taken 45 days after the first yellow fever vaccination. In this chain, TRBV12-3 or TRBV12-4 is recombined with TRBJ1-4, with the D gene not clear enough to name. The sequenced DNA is TGTGCCAGCAGTTTAGTTCACGGAGACGCAACTAATGAAAAACTGTTTTTT. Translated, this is CASSLVHGDATNEKLFF.